Described below is a single T cell receptor (beta chain) sequence and its context. This entry is derived from a study of control samples from healthy donors and cancer patients. Sequencing was performed with immunoSEQ multiplex PCR; in TCRdb, only in-frame clones are kept and a portion is missing. The sample yields about 20,000 clones, around 90% seen once. The germline V and J ends were trimmed by 3 bases and 2 bases, with 11 bases remaining between them. Germline values: CDR1 SEHNR, CDR2 FQNEAQ (reference sequence). The CDR3 consists of 14 residues. This chain links TRBV7-9 with TRBJ2-7; D remains ambiguous. The receptor was isolated from a woman aged 55-69 years with head and neck cancer. The sequencing sample was made of PBMCs. The CDR3 reads CASSFSTSTYEQYF. The CDR3, as DNA: TGTGCCAGCAGCTTCTCGACTTCCACCTACGAGCAGTACTTC. Variable domain in full (rest from reference TRBV7-9 and TRBJ2-7): DTGVSQNPRHKITKRGQNVTFRCDPISEHNRLYWYRQTLGQGPEFLTYFQNEAQLEKSRLLSDRFSAERPKGSFSTLEIQRTEQGDSAMYLCASSFSTSTYEQYFGPGTRLTVT.